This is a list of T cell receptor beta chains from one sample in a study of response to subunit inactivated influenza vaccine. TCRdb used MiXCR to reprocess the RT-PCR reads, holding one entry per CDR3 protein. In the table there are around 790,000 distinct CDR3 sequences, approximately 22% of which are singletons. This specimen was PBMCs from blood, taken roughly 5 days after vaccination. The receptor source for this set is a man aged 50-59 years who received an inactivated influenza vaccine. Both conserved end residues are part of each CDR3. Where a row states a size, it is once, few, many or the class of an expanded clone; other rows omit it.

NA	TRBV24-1	CATSGNLDTQYF
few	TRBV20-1	CSARGVTSGRSSYNEQFF
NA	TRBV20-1	CSAGTSQGAEQYF
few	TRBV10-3	CAISVGDGYTF
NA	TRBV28	CASSSWTSGRARSYEQYF
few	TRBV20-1	CSARDSDRGHYEQYF
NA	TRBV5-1	CASSFAQGNEQFF
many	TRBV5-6	CASSQAGTGNTEAFF
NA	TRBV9	CASSVEGASLVYGYTF
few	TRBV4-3	CASSHLQGERTDTQYF
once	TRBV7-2	CASSSRDRGETQYF
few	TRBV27	CASSPTTYSDTQYF
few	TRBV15	CATSKVGGQETQYF
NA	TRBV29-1	CSVEGYHRGLSYNEQFF
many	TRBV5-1	CASSLDRGTDTQYF
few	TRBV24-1	CATSVGEAGEQYF
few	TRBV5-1	CASSPGTDNEKLFF
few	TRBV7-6	CASSLSPGLEGETQYF
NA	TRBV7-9	CASSLGVENSPLHF
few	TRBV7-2	CASSLSVTGANVLTF
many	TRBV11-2	CASSLGGEYEQYF
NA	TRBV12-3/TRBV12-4	CASSPRQGHNQPQHF
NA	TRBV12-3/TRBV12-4	CASSFQGYNQPQHF
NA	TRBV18	CASSLSTLAKNIQYF
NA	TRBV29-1	CSVPTEVDTEAFF
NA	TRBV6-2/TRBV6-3	CASSYSNWAYEQYF